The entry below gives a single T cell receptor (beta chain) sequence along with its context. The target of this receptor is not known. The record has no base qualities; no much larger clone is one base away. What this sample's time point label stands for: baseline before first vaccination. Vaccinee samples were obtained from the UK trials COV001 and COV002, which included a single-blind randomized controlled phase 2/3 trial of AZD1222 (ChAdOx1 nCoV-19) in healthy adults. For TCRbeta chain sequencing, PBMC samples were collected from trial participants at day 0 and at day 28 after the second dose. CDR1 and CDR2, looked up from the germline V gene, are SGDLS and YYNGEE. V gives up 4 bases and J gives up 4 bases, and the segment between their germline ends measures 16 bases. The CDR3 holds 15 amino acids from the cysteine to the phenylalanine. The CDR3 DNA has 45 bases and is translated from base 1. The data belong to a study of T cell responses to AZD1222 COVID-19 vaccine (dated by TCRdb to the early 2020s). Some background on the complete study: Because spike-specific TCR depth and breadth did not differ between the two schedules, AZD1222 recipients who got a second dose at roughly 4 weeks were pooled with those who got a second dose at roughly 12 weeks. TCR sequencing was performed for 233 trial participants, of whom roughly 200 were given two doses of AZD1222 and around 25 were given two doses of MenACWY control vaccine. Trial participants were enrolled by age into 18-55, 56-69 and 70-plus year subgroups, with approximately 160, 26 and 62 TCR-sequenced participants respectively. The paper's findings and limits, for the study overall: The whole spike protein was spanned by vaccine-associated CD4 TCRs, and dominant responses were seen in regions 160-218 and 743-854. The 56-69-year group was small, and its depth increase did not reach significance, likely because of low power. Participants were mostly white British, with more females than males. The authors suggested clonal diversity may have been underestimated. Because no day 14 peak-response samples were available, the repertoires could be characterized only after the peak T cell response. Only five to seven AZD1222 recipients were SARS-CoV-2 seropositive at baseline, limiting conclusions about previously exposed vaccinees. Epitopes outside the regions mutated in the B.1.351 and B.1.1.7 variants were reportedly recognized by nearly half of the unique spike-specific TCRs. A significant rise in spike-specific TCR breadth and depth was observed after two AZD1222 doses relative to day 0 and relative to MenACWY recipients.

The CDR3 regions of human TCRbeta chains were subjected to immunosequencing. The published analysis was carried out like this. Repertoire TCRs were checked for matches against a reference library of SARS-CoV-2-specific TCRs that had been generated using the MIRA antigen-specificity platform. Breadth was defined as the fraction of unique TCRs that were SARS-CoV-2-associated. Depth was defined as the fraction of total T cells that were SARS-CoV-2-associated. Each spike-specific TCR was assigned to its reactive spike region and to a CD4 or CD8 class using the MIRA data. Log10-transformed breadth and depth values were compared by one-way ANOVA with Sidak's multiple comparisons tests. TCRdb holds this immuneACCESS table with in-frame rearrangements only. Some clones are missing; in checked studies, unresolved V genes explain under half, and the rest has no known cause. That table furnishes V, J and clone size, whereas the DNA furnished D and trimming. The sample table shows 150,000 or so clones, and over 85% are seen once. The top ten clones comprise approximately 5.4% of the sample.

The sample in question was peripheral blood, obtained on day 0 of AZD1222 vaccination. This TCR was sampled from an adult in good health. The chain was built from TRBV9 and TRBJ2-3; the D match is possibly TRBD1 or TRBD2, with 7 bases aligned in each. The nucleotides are TGTGCCAGCAGCACCCCTCAGGGGGGGGCAGATACGCAGTATTTT. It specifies CASSTPQGGADTQYF.